The source of this T cell receptor (beta chain) is a study of T-cell reconstitution after alpha-beta-depleted transplantation in children. Unique molecular identifiers featured in how the TCRbeta library was prepared. TCRdb redid the calling of the PCR reads with MiXCR, one entry per CDR3 protein. This table holds around 200,000 distinct CDR3 sequences, 6% to 7% found once. This clonotype was seen a handful of times. CDR3 length equals 14 residues. V was pared by 0 bases and J by 0 bases, with 5 bases between. Specimen: PBMCs from the stem cell graft donor, collected from the stem cell graft. The TCR was taken from a human donor who donated a stem cell graft to a child with Wiskott-Aldrich syndrome. The chain has TRBV12-3 or TRBV12-4 and TRBJ1-1; D call uncertain. CDR3 protein: CASSLAHLNTEAFF. The CDR3 DNA follows: TGTGCCAGCAGTTTAGCGCACTTGAACACTGAAGCTTTCTTT.